A single sample gave rise to the 28 T cell receptor beta chains below, sequenced in a study of blood T cell repertoires in COVID-19 (TCRdb year 2020). The library was generated by the immunoSEQ multiplex PCR assay. Entries here come from immuneACCESS through TCRdb and include only in-frame sequences with V and J called. Some clones fail to appear in such tables; in the studies checked, an unresolved V gene covers under half of the shortfall, and the cause of the remainder is unknown. Counted in this sample were 140,000 to 150,000 clones; 80% to 90% of them appeared once. Jointly, the top ten make up around 15% of the sample. Source material: peripheral blood. Every receptor here comes from a man aged 18 to 30 with COVID-19, enrolled during active disease.

The rearrangement uses TRBV18 and TRBJ2-5; TRBD2 matches at 13 bases. The CDR3 length is 18 residues. Per germline, CDR1 KGHSH and CDR2 LQKENI. V lost 2 bases and J lost 5; bases outside the gene matches: 11. The CDR3 nucleotides read TGTGCCAGCTCACCAACCCCTGACTTACTAGCGGGAGGGGAGACCCAGTACTTC. The encoded protein is CASSPTPDLLAGGETQYF.

In regard to this clone: A read error may account for a junction end that differs from germline. The chain links TRBV6-5 to TRBJ1-4, with D possibly matching TRBD1 (6 bases). The CDR3 has 15 residues. Germline values: CDR1 MNHEY, CDR2 SVGAGI. The DNA of the CDR3 is TGTGCCAGCAGTCGAAACGGACAGCTACATGAAAAACTGCTTTTT. Amino acid sequence: CASSRNGQLHEKLLF.

This clone has more than one count but fewer than ten. The chain employs TRBV28 and TRBJ2-3, with D possibly TRBD2 on 5 matching bases. The germline CDR1 and CDR2 sequences are MDHEN and SYDVKM. The CDR3 has 16 amino acids. The V and J ends lost 10 bases and 1 base respectively, with 21 bases between them. As DNA, the CDR3 is TGTGCCACCCGGGGTCCCTCCCTGGTGGGCACAGATACGCAGTATTTT. Amino acid sequence: CATRGPSLVGTDTQYF.

The chain links TRBV7-3 to TRBJ2-7; 8 bases are a match to TRBD1. V lost 1 base and J lost 3; bases outside the gene matches: 11. The CDR3 extends over 17 amino acids. Germline assignment: CDR1 SGHTA and CDR2 FQGTGA. CDR3 protein: CASSLIGWDRLSYEQYF. The DNA of the CDR3 is TGTGCCAGCAGCTTAATAGGATGGGACAGGCTAAGCTACGAGCAGTACTTC.

The rearrangement uses TRBV5-1 and TRBJ2-7; 7 bases line up with TRBD2. With 2 bases clipped from V and 2 bases from J, the junction kept 4 bases outside the gene matches. Germline V gene lookup returns CDR1 SGHRS and CDR2 YFSETQ. The CDR3 covers 14 residues. CDR3 in amino acids: CASSFSGQAYEQYF. In DNA form, the CDR3 reads TGCGCCAGCAGCTTTAGCGGGCAGGCCTACGAGCAGTACTTC. Supplemented by reference TRBV5-1 and TRBJ2-7, the full variable domain reads KAGVTQTPRYLIKTRGQQVTLSCSPISGHRSVSWYQQTPGQGLQFLFEYFSETQRNKGNFPGRFSGRQFSNSRSEMNVSTLELGDSALYLCASSFSGQAYEQYFGPGTRLTVT.

The chain links TRBV28 to TRBJ2-2; tentatively, D is TRBD2 (6 bases). This CDR3 is 14 amino acids long. V lost 4 bases to trimming and J lost 5 bases, with 11 bases between them. CDR1 MDHEN and CDR2 SYDVKM come from the germline V gene. DNA of the CDR3: TGTGCCAGCAGTTGGGTCGGAGGGACCGGGGAGCTGTTTTTT. Translating it yields CASSWVGGTGELFF. The variable domain in full, with the rest retrieved from reference TRBV28 and TRBJ2-2, is DVKVTQSSRYLVKRTGEKVFLECVQDMDHENMFWYRQDPGLGLRLIYFSYDVKMKEKGDIPEGYSVSREKKERFSLILESASTNQTSMYLCASSWVGGTGELFFGEGSRLTVL.

The chain recombines TRBV3-1 (or the pseudogene TRBV3-2) with TRBJ2-1; 12 bases map to TRBD2. The ends lost 0 bases at V and 0 bases at J; junction bases unmatched: 3. Germline V gives CDR1 LGHDT, CDR2 YNNKEL (reference sequence). This CDR3 contains 18 residues. The CDR3 spells CASSQELAGGFSYNEQFF. In nucleotides, the CDR3 is TGTGCCAGCAGCCAAGAGCTAGCGGGAGGGTTCTCCTACAATGAGCAGTTCTTC.

This clone was observed a handful of times. The rearrangement uses TRBV25-1 and TRBJ1-6; 7 bases agree with TRBD1. The J segment lost 4 bases and the V segment lost 2 bases, leaving 5 bases of the junction unmatched. This CDR3 region has 16 residues. In germline, CDR1 is MGHDK, CDR2 SYGVNS. The CDR3 loop is CASSERLDRYNSPLHF. The CDR3 nucleotides read TGTGCCAGCAGTGAAAGGTTGGACAGGTATAATTCACCCCTCCACTTT.

The J gene is TRBJ2-7, the V gene TRBV7-8; 7 positions match TRBD1. With V trimmed by 0 bases and J by 0 bases, 5 bases remained unmatched. The CDR3 spans 16 residues. Germline V lookup: CDR1 SGHVS, CDR2 FQNEAQ. CDR3 coding DNA: TGTGCCAGCAGCTTAGCGCCCAGGGGGAGCTCCTACGAGCAGTACTTC. Amino acid sequence: CASSLAPRGSSYEQYF.

The V call is TRBV5-1, the J call TRBJ2-1; D is perhaps TRBD2 (5 bases). The germline V and J ends were trimmed by 4 bases and 8 bases, with 22 bases remaining between them. There are 16 residues in the CDR3. The germline V gene encodes CDR1 SGHRS and CDR2 YFSETQ. CDR3 amino acids: CASSLRPSTEGDEQFF. The DNA for the CDR3 is TGCGCCAGCAGCCTACGTCCTTCGACCGAGGGCGATGAGCAGTTCTTC. Drawing the rest from reference TRBV5-1 and TRBJ2-1, the complete variable domain is KAGVTQTPRYLIKTRGQQVTLSCSPISGHRSVSWYQQTPGQGLQFLFEYFSETQRNKGNFPGRFSGRQFSNSRSEMNVSTLELGDSALYLCASSLRPSTEGDEQFFGPGTRLTVL.

The chain joins TRBV6-2 or TRBV6-3 to TRBJ2-1, with 7 bases aligning to TRBD2. With V trimmed by 3 bases and J by 9 bases, 5 bases remained unmatched. CDR1 is MNHEY and CDR2 is SVGEGT in the germline V gene. This CDR3 comprises 13 residues. The CDR3 region has the DNA TGTGCCAGCAGTTATTTCGGGGAGGGTGAGCAGTTCTTC. Translating it yields CASSYFGEGEQFF.

This chain links TRBV6-2 or TRBV6-3 with TRBJ2-3, with TRBD2 matching over 8 bases. Germline V gene sequence: CDR1 MNHEY, CDR2 SVGEGT. The CDR3 extends over 18 amino acids. Trimming took 6 bases from V and 1 from J; bases not matched to a gene: 15. CDR3 sequence (DNA): TGTGCCAGCAGCACGACCTTTCTTCTAGCGGGCCGCACAGATACGCAGTATTTT. Its protein product is CASSTTFLLAGRTDTQYF.

The DNA of the CDR3 is TGTGCCTCCAGGCGGGGGGGGGAGCTGTTTTTT. Protein: CASRRGGELFF. This chain joins TRBV6-5 and TRBJ2-2, with 7 bases identical to TRBD2. After removal of 11 bases from V and 8 bases from J, the junction contained 5 bases not matched to a gene. The CDR3 length is 11 residues. Per germline, CDR1 MNHEY and CDR2 SVGAGI.

This clone was counted once. V usage is TRBV20-1 and J usage is TRBJ2-1, with D unclear. The V end lost 6 bases, the J end lost 14 bases, and 17 bases lay between the germline ends. CDR3 length: 11 amino acids. Germline loops: CDR1 DFQATT, CDR2 SNEGSKA (reference sequence). The CDR3 reads CSAPGSYLEFF. The CDR3 DNA follows: TGCAGTGCACCCGGGTCCTACTTGGAGTTCTTC.

The chain has TRBV19 and TRBJ1-4; TRBD1 aligns across 7 bases. CDR3 size: 15 residues. The trim removed 3 bases at V and 8 bases at J, leaving 9 bases unmatched. Germline assignment: CDR1 LNHDA and CDR2 SQIVND (reference sequence). The CDR3 DNA is TGTGCCAGTAGTATCCTCCAGGGGGTTGGCGAAAAACTGTTTTTT. Translating it yields CASSILQGVGEKLFF.

V and J are TRBV28 and TRBJ2-7; 9 positions match TRBD2. Trimming cost V 4 bases and J 2 bases; bases outside gene matches: 15. From germline, CDR1 is MDHEN and CDR2 SYDVKM. There are 18 residues in the CDR3. CDR3 in amino acids: CASSSPNGLAGLAYEQYF. The CDR3 DNA is TGTGCCAGCAGTTCCCCGAACGGGCTAGCGGGACTCGCCTACGAGCAGTACTTC. Supplemented by reference TRBV28 and TRBJ2-7, the full variable domain reads DVKVTQSSRYLVKRTGEKVFLECVQDMDHENMFWYRQDPGLGLRLIYFSYDVKMKEKGDIPEGYSVSREKKERFSLILESASTNQTSMYLCASSSPNGLAGLAYEQYFGPGTRLTVT.

This chain links TRBV11-1 with TRBJ2-7; 9 bases line up with TRBD1. The CDR3 length is 15 residues. With V trimmed by 5 bases and J by 5 bases, 10 bases remained unmatched. Germline V lookup: CDR1 SGHAT, CDR2 FQDESV (reference sequence). CDR3 in amino acids: CASSGAGTGRDEQYF. CDR3 coding DNA: TGTGCCAGCAGCGGCGCCGGGACAGGGAGGGACGAGCAGTACTTC.

The chain has TRBV7-3 and TRBJ2-1, with 14 bases identical to TRBD2. V lost 4 bases and J lost 7; bases outside the gene matches: 3. Germline V lookup: CDR1 SGHTA, CDR2 FQGTGA. This CDR3 has 15 residues. The CDR3 reads CASSSGLAGANEQFF. The CDR3 nucleotides read TGTGCCAGCAGCTCGGGACTAGCGGGAGCAAATGAGCAGTTCTTC.

In DNA form, the CDR3 reads TGTGCCAGCAGCTTACTCGCGAACACCGGGGAGCTGTTTTTT. Translation: CASSLLANTGELFF. The V and J genes are TRBV7-3 and TRBJ2-2; D call uncertain. This CDR3 region has 14 residues. Germline V CDR1 and CDR2: SGHTA, FQGTGA. Trimming cost V 2 bases and J 0 bases, with 4 bases left between them.

CDR3 DNA: TGTGCCAGCAGTTTTTTGACAAGCTATGGCTACACCTTC. It yields the protein CASSFLTSYGYTF. J is TRBJ1-2 and V is TRBV12-3 or TRBV12-4, with D hard to call. V shed 3 bases and J shed 4 bases, with 9 bases lying between them. This CDR3 spans 13 amino acids.

The V gene is TRBV7-2, the J gene TRBJ1-2, with 8 bases fitting TRBD1. V lost 2 bases and J lost 4; bases outside the gene matches: 9. The CDR3 extends over 16 amino acids. From germline, CDR1 is SGHTA and CDR2 FQGNSA. The CDR3 sequence is CASSLIYRTGTYGYTF. The CDR3 nucleotides are TGTGCCAGCAGCTTAATTTATAGGACAGGGACCTATGGCTACACCTTC.

The table lists this clone with a few counts. V and J are TRBV4-1 and TRBJ2-3, with 10 bases matching TRBD2. With 4 bases clipped from V and 5 bases from J, the junction kept 6 bases outside the gene matches. CDR3 length: 15 residues. From germline, CDR1 is MGHRA and CDR2 YSYEKL. CDR3 nucleotides: TGCGCCAGCAGCCGGACTAGCGGTTATGTAGATACGCAGTATTTT. Its translation is CASSRTSGYVDTQYF.

The chain joins TRBV15 to TRBJ2-7; 7 nucleotides match TRBD1. The germline V gene has CDR1 LNHNV and CDR2 YYDKDF (reference sequence). CDR3 size: 16 residues. The trim removed 3 bases at V and 0 bases at J, leaving 8 bases unmatched. The CDR3 is CATSSEQGWGSYEQYF. The DNA for the CDR3 is TGTGCCACCAGCAGTGAACAGGGGTGGGGCTCCTACGAGCAGTACTTC.

There are a few counts of this clone. The chain carries TRBV21-1 and TRBJ2-1; the table's D call, TRBD1, has no DNA check behind it. TRBV21-1 is labeled a pseudogene. CDR3 length: 18 amino acids. The CDR3 sequence is CASSPRDSFDGSYNEQFF. In DNA form, the CDR3 reads TGTGCCAGCAGCCCCCGGGACAGCTTTGATGGGTCCTACAATGAGCAGTTCTTC.

This clone was found once. The chain uses TRBV6-5 and TRBJ1-1, with D unresolved. CDR3 size: 13 residues. Germline lookup yields CDR1 MNHEY and CDR2 SVGAGI. The V and J ends lost 6 bases and 0 bases respectively, with 8 bases between them. The CDR3 DNA reads as TGTGCCAGCAGCGGACTGCTGAACACTGAAGCTTTCTTT. Its protein product is CASSGLLNTEAFF.

The V call is TRBV9, the J call TRBJ2-1; D possibly corresponds to TRBD2 (5 bases). Germline V CDR1 and CDR2: SGDLS, YYNGEE. The CDR3 runs 14 residues. Trimming removed 4 bases from V and 8 bases from J, with 16 bases in between. The chain's CDR3 is CASSRSVQIHEQFF. CDR3 nucleotides: TGTGCCAGCAGCCGTAGCGTCCAAATCCATGAGCAGTTCTTC.

The V and J genes are TRBV5-6 and TRBJ1-2; TRBD1 agrees at 7 bases. Per the germline V gene, CDR1 is SGHDT and CDR2 is YYEEEE. Losses at the gene ends were 2 bases for V and 2 bases for J; bases not matched to a gene: 6. The CDR3 totals 15 residues. CDR3 in DNA: TGTGCCAGCAGCTTTCCCGGGACAGCCAACTATGGCTACACCTTC. As protein: CASSFPGTANYGYTF.

The J gene is TRBJ2-2, the V gene TRBV21-1; the listed D gene, TRBD1, was not tested against the DNA. TRBV21-1 is deemed a pseudogene. CDR3 length: 15 residues. CDR3 loop: CAIQRTDLNTGELFF. The CDR3 DNA follows: TGTGCCATCCAAAGGACAGACTTGAACACCGGGGAGCTGTTTTTT.